Listed here are 29 T cell receptor beta chains from one sample, sequenced in a study of T cells in Graves' hyperthyroidism and ophthalmopathy. Amplification targeted TCR beta CDR3 regions from RNA transcripts. RT-PCR in the first round (using the HTBI primer set) targeted the TCR CDR3. Using its own MiXCR run on the multiplex PCR reads, TCRdb lists one record per CDR3 protein. The table has about 590,000 distinct CDR3 sequences, 15% to 19% seen once. The material sequenced was blood. These receptors were collected from a woman in her twenties or thirties with Graves' hyperthyroidism.

The chain combines TRBV18 with TRBJ1-5; D is ambiguous. Germline CDR1 reads KGHSH; CDR2 reads LQKENI. V was shortened by 2 bases and J by 5 bases, with 7 bases between the two germline ends. The CDR3 has 13 residues. CDR3 amino acids: CASSPTSYQPQHF. The CDR3 coding sequence is TGTGCCAGCTCACCAACCTCATATCAGCCCCAGCATTTT.

This clonotype was seen a single time. J is TRBJ2-3 and V is TRBV5-4; D not resolved. CDR3 length equals 13 residues. Trimming pared 4 bases from V and 11 bases from J, leaving 17 bases between. Germline values: CDR1 SGHNT, CDR2 YYREEE (reference sequence). The CDR3 reads CASSQGLDPLQYF. Here the CDR3 DNA reads TGTGCCAGCAGCCAAGGGCTGGACCCTTTGCAGTATTTT.

J is TRBJ2-5 and V is TRBV20-1, with TRBD2 matching 8 bases. In germline, CDR1 is DFQATT, CDR2 SNEGSKA (reference sequence). V trimming: 5 bases; J trimming: 1 base; junction bases outside the gene matches: 6. CDR3 size: 14 residues. In nucleotides, the CDR3 is TGCAGTGCTCCCAAACTAGCGGTCCAAGAGACCCAGTACTTC. Residues: CSAPKLAVQETQYF.

Ten or more counts support this clonotype. V and J are TRBV7-8 and TRBJ1-6; D not resolved. This CDR3 comprises 12 residues. CDR1 is SGHVS and CDR2 is FQNEAQ in the germline V gene. V lost 5 bases, J lost 7 bases, and 6 bases lay in between. This CDR3 reads CASSMTNSPLHF. In nucleotides, the CDR3 is TGTGCCAGCAGCATGACGAATTCACCCCTCCACTTT. The full variable domain, completed using reference TRBV7-8 and TRBJ1-6, is GAGVSQSPRYKVAKRGQDVALRCDPISGHVSLFWYQQALGQGPEFLTYFQNEAQLDKSGLPSDRFFAERPEGSVSTLKIQRTQQEDSAVYLCASSMTNSPLHFGNGTRLTVT.

A remark on this clonotype: This could be a read error, since a much larger clone is one nucleotide away. This sequence joins TRBV27 and TRBJ2-7, with a weak D call TRBD1 (7 bases). The V and J ends lost 6 bases and 8 bases respectively, with 23 bases between them. The CDR3 contains 15 residues. The germline CDR1 and CDR2 sequences are MNHEY and SMNVEV (reference sequence). CDR3 DNA sequence: TGTGCCAGCAGCCGGACAGGTGCGGGAATCCACAAGCAGTACTTC. Translated: CASSRTGAGIHKQYF.

This clonotype was found many times. The gene calls are TRBV12-3 or TRBV12-4 and TRBJ2-7, with 9 positions matching TRBD2. J was trimmed by 6 bases and V by 5 bases; bases with no gene match: 8. There are 14 residues in the CDR3. The CDR3 protein is CASSRPGLAGEQYF. The CDR3 DNA reads TGTGCCAGCAGTCGACCGGGACTAGCCGGCGAGCAGTACTTC.

This clonotype was found many times. The V call is TRBV20-1, the J call TRBJ1-1; tentative D call: TRBD1 (6 bases). Per germline, CDR1 DFQATT and CDR2 SNEGSKA (reference sequence). Trimming cost V 6 bases and J 5 bases, with 22 bases left between them. The CDR3 covers 15 residues. The CDR3 DNA reads as TGCAGTGCCTATGCCCCCGGGGGGCTAGGAACTGAAGCTTTCTTT. This gives the protein CSAYAPGGLGTEAFF.

Note on this clonotype: Germline and junction disagree at one end, which may indicate a read error. The CDR3 DNA reads as TGCGCCAGCAGCAGGACAGGGAATAACTACGGGCAGTACTTC. Translated, it gives CASSRTGNNYGQYF. The V gene is TRBV5-1, the J gene TRBJ2-7; 8 positions agree with TRBD1. Germline V gene sequence: CDR1 SGHRS, CDR2 YFSETQ. This CDR3 is 14 amino acids long.

This clonotype was recorded many times. This rearrangement joins TRBV11-2 to TRBJ1-2; D perhaps matches TRBD1 (5 bases). The CDR3 extends over 17 amino acids. The germline V gene encodes CDR1 SGHAT and CDR2 FQNNGV. V dropped 4 bases and J dropped 5 bases, with 23 bases sitting between them. CDR3 amino acids: CASSSVRNMGPRYGYTF. DNA for the CDR3: TGTGCCAGCAGCTCTGTCCGCAACATGGGACCGAGGTATGGCTACACCTTC. Complete variable domain (other parts from reference TRBV11-2 and TRBJ1-2): EAGVAQSPRYKIIEKRQSVAFWCNPISGHATLYWYQQILGQGPKLLIQFQNNGVVDDSQLPKDRFSAERLKGVDSTLKIQPAKLEDSAVYLCASSSVRNMGPRYGYTFGSGTRLTVV.

This clonotype appeared many times. The chain joins TRBV12-3 or TRBV12-4 to TRBJ1-1; a possible D gene is TRBD1 (5 bases). With 6 bases removed from V and 2 bases from J, the gap between germline ends came to 10 bases. The CDR3 is 13 residues long. Here the CDR3 reads CASSIQENTEAFF. The CDR3 nucleotides read TGTGCCAGCAGCATACAGGAAAACACTGAAGCTTTCTTT.

The genes are TRBV29-1 and TRBJ1-2; 8 bases are a match to TRBD1. The CDR3 is 12 amino acids. The germline CDR1 and CDR2 sequences are SQVTM and ANQGSEA. Trimming removed 6 bases from V and 7 bases from J; junction bases left unmatched: 7. As DNA, the CDR3 is TGCAGCGTCGACCAGGGGGCAGGTGGCTACACCTTC. It translates to CSVDQGAGGYTF.

This clonotype was counted ten times or more. The chain recombines TRBV7-2 with TRBJ2-7; TRBD1 matches at 7 bases. The CDR3 consists of 15 residues. Germline CDR1 and CDR2: SGHTA and FQGNSA. Trimming cost V 5 bases and J 1 base; bases outside gene matches: 8. The CDR3 nucleotides read TGTGCCAGCAGCCCGTCCGGGACAGTTTCCTACGAGCAGTACTTC. Translated: CASSPSGTVSYEQYF.

This clonotype was recorded only once. The genes are TRBV28 and TRBJ2-1; 8 bases are a match to TRBD2. The CDR3 totals 16 residues. Germline V gives CDR1 MDHEN, CDR2 SYDVKM. Trimming took 3 bases from V and 7 from J; bases not matched to a gene: 11. CDR3 sequence reads: CASSFRGRNSWNEQFF. The DNA of the CDR3 is TGTGCCAGCAGTTTTCGCGGGAGGAATAGTTGGAATGAGCAGTTCTTC.

The chain couples TRBV2 to TRBJ2-1; D unresolved. This CDR3 has 10 residues. Germline V gene lookup returns CDR1 SNHLY and CDR2 FYNNEI. V was cut by 8 bases and J by 8 bases, with 7 bases left in between. CDR3 nucleotide sequence: TGTGCCAGCTCCGGTGATGAGCAGTTCTTC. Protein: CASSGDEQFF.

The table lists this clonotype with many counts. The chain couples TRBV2 to TRBJ1-1; D uncertain. The V gene's germline CDR1 is SNHLY and CDR2 FYNNEI. The CDR3 totals 14 residues. With 5 bases removed from V and 0 bases from J, the gap between germline ends came to 10 bases. The CDR3 protein is CASSTWAVNTEAFF. As DNA, the CDR3 is TGTGCCAGCAGTACCTGGGCGGTGAACACTGAAGCTTTCTTT.

The rearrangement links TRBV10-3 to TRBJ1-1, with D perhaps TRBD1 (5 bases). In germline, CDR1 is ENHRY, CDR2 SYGVKD. The CDR3 is 12 amino acids. The germline V and J ends were trimmed by 3 bases and 6 bases, with 8 bases remaining between them. The CDR3 region has the DNA TGTGCCATCAGTGACGGGGGTGCTGAAGCTTTCTTT. It encodes CAISDGGAEAFF.

This clonotype showed up just a few times. The chain is built from TRBV5-5 and TRBJ2-2; D is possibly TRBD1 or TRBD2 (6 bases each). Germline V CDR1 and CDR2: SGHKS, YYEKEE (reference sequence). CDR3 length: 16 amino acids. The V and J ends lost 4 bases and 1 base respectively, with 14 bases between them. The CDR3 region has the DNA TGTGCCAGCAGCCCGGGGGCAGCGTTGAACACCGGGGAGCTGTTTTTT. Translated, it gives CASSPGAALNTGELFF.

The chain is built from TRBV7-2 and TRBJ1-2; D unresolved. Germline lookup yields CDR1 SGHTA and CDR2 FQGNSA. CDR3 length: 13 amino acids. The germline V and J ends were trimmed by 5 bases and 6 bases, with 13 bases remaining between them. Here the CDR3 reads CASSTQQIHGYTF. CDR3 nucleotide sequence: TGTGCCAGCAGCACCCAACAGATCCATGGCTACACCTTC.

The genes are TRBV4-3 and TRBJ2-1; D unclear. Germline V gene sequence: CDR1 LGHNA, CDR2 YSLEER. V lost 1 base and J lost 2, with 12 bases in between. The CDR3 loop spans 16 amino acids. In DNA, the CDR3 is TGCGCCAGCAGCCAAGCGTACACTACAACCTACAATGAGCAGTTCTTC. As protein: CASSQAYTTTYNEQFF.

This clonotype was seen a few times. V gene TRBV5-6 combines with J gene TRBJ2-1, with 8 bases aligning to TRBD1. CDR1 is SGHDT and CDR2 is YYEEEE in the germline V gene. The V segment lost 4 bases and the J segment 6 bases; nucleotides outside the gene matches: 12. The CDR3 length is 16 residues. The CDR3 DNA follows: TGTGCCAGCAGCCTTGGGGTTAGGACAGGGAGCAATGAGCAGTTCTTC. It specifies CASSLGVRTGSNEQFF.

This clonotype was found a few times. The chain recombines TRBV30 with TRBJ1-3, with a tentative D call TRBD1 (6 bases). CDR1 and CDR2 (germline): GTSNPN, SVGIG (reference sequence). The CDR3 runs 16 residues. Trimming stripped 4 bases from V and 0 bases from J, with 16 bases between. The CDR3 spells CAWNLGQGLSGNTIYF. The CDR3 DNA reads as TGTGCCTGGAACTTGGGACAAGGACTCTCTGGAAACACCATATATTTT. The variable domain in full, with the rest retrieved from reference TRBV30 and TRBJ1-3, is SQTIHQWPATLVQPVGSPLSLECTVEGTSNPNLYWYRQAAGRGLQLLFYSVGIGQISSEVPQNLSASRPQDRQFILSSKKLLLSDSGFYLCAWNLGQGLSGNTIYFGEGSWLTVV.

Comments on this clonotype: No conserved phenylalanine or tryptophan ends this CDR3, so it is likely a read error. This rearrangement joins TRBV4-3 to TRBJ2-1; 10 nucleotides agree with TRBD2. The J segment lost 3 bases and the V segment lost 1 base, leaving 6 bases of the junction unmatched. This CDR3 region has 17 residues. Germline CDR1 and CDR2: LGHNA and YSLEER. CDR3 residues: CASSQVLAGADYNEQFL. The CDR3 bases are TGCGCCAGCAGCCAAGTCCTAGCGGGAGCGGACTACAATGAGCAGTTCCTC.

The sample holds many counts of this clonotype. This chain uses TRBV30 with TRBJ1-1; D gene uncertain. Germline V gives CDR1 GTSNPN, CDR2 SVGIG (reference sequence). The CDR3 spans 13 residues. Trimming left V 2 bases short and J 7 bases short, with 14 bases between. DNA for the CDR3: TGTGCCTGGAGTTCAACGGACCAAGTTGAAGCTTTCTTT. It encodes CAWSSTDQVEAFF.

For this clonotype: A single base separates this from a much larger clone, so it may be a read error. The V gene is TRBV2, the J gene TRBJ2-7, with 7 bases fitting TRBD1. The CDR3 contains 12 residues. Germline V gene lookup returns CDR1 SNHLY and CDR2 FYNNEI. CDR3 sequence (DNA): TGTGCCAACCAGGGGGTAGGGTACGGGCAGTACTTC. Residues: CANQGVGYGQYF. The whole variable domain, filled in from reference TRBV2 and TRBJ2-7, reads EPEVTQTPSHQVTQMGQEVILRCVPISNHLYFYWYRQILGQKVEFLVSFYNNEISEKSEIFDDQFSVERPDGSNFTLKIRSTKLEDSAMYFCANQGVGYGQYFGPGTRLTVT.

This clonotype was counted between two and nine times. This chain uses TRBV30 with TRBJ2-7; 12 nucleotides match TRBD2. The V segment lost 2 bases and the J segment 7 bases; nucleotides outside the gene matches: 3. CDR1 is GTSNPN, CDR2 SVGIG, per germline (reference sequence). The CDR3 covers 13 residues. The CDR3 region has the DNA TGTGCCTGGAGTACTAGCGGGGGGTCGGAGCAGTACTTC. This encodes CAWSTSGGSEQYF.

The chain joins TRBV10-3 to TRBJ2-1, with 9 bases matching TRBD1. Per the germline V gene, CDR1 is ENHRY and CDR2 is SYGVKD. V lost 6 bases to trimming and J lost 5 bases; unmatched junction nucleotides: 8. The CDR3 covers 15 residues. CDR3 nucleotides: TGTGCCATCAGAGCAGACAGGGGGGGAAACAATGAGCAGTTCTTC. Translated, it gives CAIRADRGGNNEQFF.

The sample holds many counts of this clonotype. The chain joins TRBV20-1 to TRBJ2-1; D remains unclear. The CDR3 totals 13 residues. Germline values: CDR1 DFQATT, CDR2 SNEGSKA (reference sequence). Deletions cut 0 bases from V and 5 bases from J, with 8 bases between. CDR3 nucleotides: TGCAGTGCTAGAGAGTCCGGAGACAATGAGCAGTTCTTC. It specifies CSARESGDNEQFF.

The rearrangement uses TRBV18 and TRBJ2-5, with D possibly TRBD2 on 6 matching bases. The V end was cut by 3 bases, the J end by 3 bases, with 17 bases between. Germline-derived CDR1 and CDR2 are KGHSH and LQKENI. The CDR3 is 16 residues long. The CDR3 sequence is CASSPGAGIGEETQYF. The CDR3 bases are TGTGCCAGCTCACCGGGAGCGGGTATCGGGGAAGAGACCCAGTACTTC.

This clonotype was recorded at least ten times. The chain joins TRBV7-2 to TRBJ2-5, with D tentatively TRBD2 (5 bases). Germline CDR1 is SGHTA and CDR2 is FQGNSA. V lost 2 bases, J lost 5 bases, and 21 bases lay in between. The CDR3 is 17 amino acids. The CDR3 nucleotides read TGTGCCAGCAGCTTAACCTACTGGCCGGGGATGGAGGAGACCCAGTACTTC. It codes for CASSLTYWPGMEETQYF. The complete variable domain, with remaining parts taken from reference TRBV7-2 and TRBJ2-5, reads GAGVSQSPSNKVTEKGKDVELRCDPISGHTALYWYRQSLGQGLEFLIYFQGNSAPDKSGLPSDRFSAERTGGSVSTLTIQRTQQEDSAVYLCASSLTYWPGMEETQYFGPGTRLLVL.